This T cell receptor beta chain was documented in a study of cytomegalovirus exposure and HLA in healthy donors. Study-wide results and limits: The authors listed around 150 TCR beta chains as cytomegalovirus-associated.

About this clone itself: Its matching antigen is unknown.

TCRdb's table, derived via immunoSEQ multiplex PCR, lists solely in-frame clones and lacks some. The top ten hold 2% to 2.5% of the sample, which has approximately 58,000 clones, just under 95% seen once. This CDR3 is built from 14 residues. J gave up 5 bases and V 10 bases, and 11 bases lay outside the gene matches. From germline, CDR1 is MGHRA and CDR2 YSYEKL. The sample was PBMCs. The rearrangement uses TRBV4-1 and TRBJ1-1; 9 bases fit TRBD1. The TCR sequence derives from a man aged 18-30 years in good health and CMV-seronegative. CDR3 nucleotides: TGCGCCACCAGGGGCGACAGGGGGGGGACTGAAGCTTTCTTT. Translating it yields CATRGDRGGTEAFF.